Listed here are 8 T cell receptor beta chains from one sample, sequenced in a study of OX40 agonist ivuxolimab in advanced cancers. Repertoires were generated with immunoSEQ multiplex PCR, while TCRdb's copy carries only in-frame clones and drops some. The sample lists approximately 69,000 clones; 90% to 95% were seen once. Here the sequenced sample was CD4+ or CD8+ T cells sorted from blood, taken in a trial of the OX40 agonist ivuxolimab. Receptors were obtained from an adult with an advanced solid tumor such as melanoma, head and neck, liver or kidney cancer.

This clone was seen only once. This chain uses TRBV6-6 with TRBJ2-7; D is unresolved. The CDR3 sequence is 11 residues long. CDR1 MNHNY and CDR2 SVGAGI come from the germline V gene (reference sequence). V was shortened by 2 bases and J by 4 bases, with 3 bases between the two germline ends. CDR3 DNA: TGTGCCAGCAGTTACAATTACGAGCAGTACTTC. Encoded protein: CASSYNYEQYF.

Concerning this clone itself: Other DNA sequences in this specimen translate into the identical CDR3. The V call is TRBV27, the J call TRBJ2-2; D gene uncertain. Germline lookup yields CDR1 MNHEY and CDR2 SMNVEV (reference sequence). With 4 bases removed from V and 1 base from J, the gap between germline ends came to 4 bases. The CDR3 has 13 residues. CDR3 sequence (DNA): TGTGCCAGCAGTTCAGTGAACACCGGGGAGCTGTTTTTT. Residues: CASSSVNTGELFF.

The chain uses TRBV27 and TRBJ2-7; 8 bases are shared with TRBD1. Germline V gene lookup returns CDR1 MNHEY and CDR2 SMNVEV (reference sequence). This CDR3 contains 16 residues. V lost 0 bases and J lost 4; bases outside the gene matches: 8. The CDR3 loop reads CASSLSPGGVGYEQYF. As DNA, the CDR3 is TGTGCCAGCAGTTTATCGCCAGGGGGCGTTGGATACGAGCAGTACTTC.

The chain recombines TRBV11-2 with TRBJ2-7; the D gene could be TRBD1 or TRBD2 (5 bases each). V lost 0 bases and J 6 bases, leaving 15 bases between the germline ends. From germline, CDR1 is SGHAT and CDR2 FQNNGV. There are 15 residues in the CDR3. CDR3 sequence (DNA): TGTGCCAGCAGCTTAGATCGGGACCCGTTGTCCGAGCAGTACTTC. Translation gives CASSLDRDPLSEQYF.

V and J are TRBV5-1 and TRBJ2-1, with 11 bases lining up with TRBD1. Germline V CDR1 and CDR2: SGHRS, YFSETQ. V lost 6 bases and J lost 3; bases outside the gene matches: 11. CDR3 length: 17 residues. The CDR3 here is CASTEGRTGGFYNEQFF. The CDR3 DNA sequence: TGCGCCAGCACTGAAGGGCGGACAGGGGGCTTCTACAATGAGCAGTTCTTC.

The CDR3 sequence: CASSVLAGGRNEQFF. DNA of the CDR3: TGTGCCAGCAGCGTACTAGCGGGAGGTAGGAATGAGCAGTTCTTC. The chain employs TRBV9 and TRBJ2-1; 11 bases fit TRBD2. CDR1 is SGDLS and CDR2 is YYNGEE in the germline V gene. J was trimmed by 7 bases and V by 1 base; bases with no gene match: 4. The CDR3 consists of 15 residues.

The chain couples TRBV5-1 to TRBJ2-3; TRBD2 matches 15 bases. Germline V lookup: CDR1 SGHRS, CDR2 YFSETQ. The J segment lost 0 bases and the V segment lost 4 bases, leaving 9 bases of the junction unmatched. The length of the CDR3 is 19 residues. CDR3 DNA: TGCGCCAGCAGCCTAAGGGGACTAGCGGGGGGCCTTAGCACAGATACGCAGTATTTT. Its protein product is CASSLRGLAGGLSTDTQYF.

The chain uses TRBV9 and TRBJ1-4; D is uncertain. This CDR3 contains 15 residues. Trimming took 0 bases from V and 8 from J, leaving 14 bases between them. From germline, CDR1 is SGDLS and CDR2 YYNGEE. For the CDR3, the DNA is TGTGCCAGCAGCGTAGGGGGATCTTTCGGGGAAAAACTGTTTTTT. This encodes CASSVGGSFGEKLFF.